The rows below give T cell receptor beta chains drawn from one sample of a study of T-cell memory formation after mild COVID-19. TCRdb redid the calling of the 5' RACE reads with MiXCR, one entry per CDR3 protein. The table lists hundreds of thousands of distinct CDR3 sequences, roughly 20% of them singletons. Sequenced input: PBMCs or a T cell subset sorted from them (not recorded which). Receptors originate from a man aged 18 to 29 who had mild COVID-19 (a few samples of this study predate the infection). Cell type and time point are not known. CDR3s include the opening cysteine and the closing phenylalanine or tryptophan. The D gene is left open where the match is weak. A clone size is listed for some rows: how often the clone was seen (once, few, many), or a class if it is expanded.

CDR3 DNA	CDR3 protein	V gene	J gene	clone size	D gene
TGTGCCAGCAGCCAAAGTGAAGCTTTCTTT	CASSQSEAFF	TRBV7-9	TRBJ1-1	few	NA
TGTGCCAGCAGGAGAAGGGAAGTAAGAACCGGGGAGCTGTTTTTT	CASRRREVRTGELFF	TRBV12-3/TRBV12-4	TRBJ2-2	few	NA
TGTGCCAGCAGTACAGGTATGGGCACTGAAGCTTTCTTT	CASSTGMGTEAFF	TRBV6-6	TRBJ1-1	NA	NA
TGTGCCAGCAGCCAAGATTATGGGGGCGGTGGCTACACCTTC	CASSQDYGGGGYTF	TRBV14	TRBJ1-2	few	NA
TGCGCCAGCAGCTCGTACAGGGGGCTTAGCACCGGGGAGCTGTTTTTT	CASSSYRGLSTGELFF	TRBV5-1	TRBJ2-2	NA	TRBD1
TGTGCCAGCAGCCAAGCGGCTTCAAACACTGAAGCTTTCTTT	CASSQAASNTEAFF	TRBV14	TRBJ1-1	NA	NA
TGCGCCAGCACCGCAGGGGTGGAAAACACCATATATTTT	CASTAGVENTIYF	TRBV5-1	TRBJ1-3	NA	NA
TGTGCCAGCAGCCCCGGACAGGGTAGCACTGAAGCTTTCTTT	CASSPGQGSTEAFF	TRBV28	TRBJ1-1	many	TRBD1
TGCGCCAGCAGGAGAGAGGGACTCAGGAATTCACCCCTCCACTTT	CASRREGLRNSPLHF	TRBV5-1	TRBJ1-6	NA	NA
TGCAGTGCCCTGGGGTCATCACCCCTCCACTTT	CSALGSSPLHF	TRBV20-1	TRBJ1-6	NA	NA
TGTGCCAGCAGCCAAGGAGCGGGGACAGACGCCTATCAGCCCCAGCATTTT	CASSQGAGTDAYQPQHF	TRBV4-2	TRBJ1-5	NA	TRBD1
TGTGCCAGCAGCTTACTCGCCGAAATTGGCGGGGGCCACACCGGGGAGCTGTTTTTT	CASSLLAEIGGGHTGELFF	TRBV13	TRBJ2-2	few	NA
TGCAGCGTTGAAGGGGCCAGGTCAACAGATACGCAGTATTTT	CSVEGARSTDTQYF	TRBV29-1	TRBJ2-3	few	NA
TGTGCCACCATTGCCCTAGGGCCCGGGGAGCTGTTTTTT	CATIALGPGELFF	TRBV13	TRBJ2-2	NA	NA
TGTGCCAGCAGCTTAGATAGGTCTAGCAATGAGCAGTTCTTC	CASSLDRSSNEQFF	TRBV11-2	TRBJ2-1	few	NA
TGTGCCAGCAGCTTAGCCCGACTAGCGGGGCGCACAGATACGCAGTATTTT	CASSLARLAGRTDTQYF	TRBV7-6	TRBJ2-3	NA	TRBD2
TGCAGTGCTAGCTTACGGGGGGCTAGCACAGATACGCAGTATTTT	CSASLRGASTDTQYF	TRBV20-1	TRBJ2-3	NA	NA
TGTGCCAGCAGCTTAGACCTGGTTAATCAGCCCCAGCATTTT	CASSLDLVNQPQHF	TRBV7-9	TRBJ1-5	NA	NA
TGCAGTGCTTCGGACAGGGGGCCCAATTCACCCCTCCACTTT	CSASDRGPNSPLHF	TRBV20-1	TRBJ1-6	few	TRBD1
TGTGCCAGCTCGTCAAGGACTGAAGCTTTCTTT	CASSSRTEAFF	TRBV18	TRBJ1-1	NA	NA
TGTGCCAGCGGCGAGGGACTAGTCCCCTACGAGCAGTACTTC	CASGEGLVPYEQYF	TRBV6-6	TRBJ2-7	NA	TRBD2
TGTGCCAGCAGGCCCTCCGGCGGTACTGAGCAGTTCTTC	CASRPSGGTEQFF	TRBV6-2/TRBV6-3	TRBJ2-1	few	NA
TGTGCCAGCAGCTTAGTGGGGGGCCTGAACACCGGGGAGCTGTTTTTT	CASSLVGGLNTGELFF	TRBV7-2	TRBJ2-2	NA	NA
TGCGCCAGCAGCATAACGGGACAGCGGTCGGCCACAGATACGCAGTATTTT	CASSITGQRSATDTQYF	TRBV5-1	TRBJ2-3	few	TRBD1
TGTGCCAGCAGCTTTTGGAGGGTACGGTACACTGAAGCTTTCTTT	CASSFWRVRYTEAFF	TRBV7-3	TRBJ1-1	few	NA
TGCAGCGTAGGGACAGGGGGTTACTTC	CSVGTGGYF	TRBV29-1	TRBJ2-1	NA	TRBD1
TGCAGTGCTCGACAGGACAGAGAAACTGAAGCTTTCTTT	CSARQDRETEAFF	TRBV20-1	TRBJ1-1	few	NA
TGCGCCAGCAGCCAAGGGACGCGGGTTAGAGAGACCCAGTACTTC	CASSQGTRVRETQYF	TRBV4-1	TRBJ2-5	NA	NA
TGTGCCAGCAGTGAACGAATTGAGGGTACGCAGTATTTT	CASSERIEGTQYF	TRBV2	TRBJ2-3	few	NA
TGTGCCAGCAGATTGCCTAGCACAGATACGCAGTATTTT	CASRLPSTDTQYF	TRBV28	TRBJ2-3	few	NA
TGTGCCAGCAGCAATCCGGGACAGGGTCGTGGCTACACCTTC	CASSNPGQGRGYTF	TRBV13	TRBJ1-2	NA	TRBD1
TGCGCCAGCAGCCAAGATCTAAGGCACATTCAGTACTTC	CASSQDLRHIQYF	TRBV4-3	TRBJ2-4	few	NA
TGTGCCAGCAGCTCCCGGGGCAGGGGGCGAGAGACCCAGTACTTC	CASSSRGRGRETQYF	TRBV7-9	TRBJ2-5	few	TRBD1
TGTGCCAGCAGCCGTGGGACAGGGGATGCCTACGAGCAGTACTTC	CASSRGTGDAYEQYF	TRBV4-2	TRBJ2-7	few	TRBD1
TGTGCCAGTAGTGTCCAACAGGGGGATACGCAGTATTTT	CASSVQQGDTQYF	TRBV19	TRBJ2-3	once	TRBD1
TGTGCCAGCACCCCCCCGGCCGAAAAACAGCAACTCACAGATACGCAGTATTTT	CASTPPAEKQQLTDTQYF	TRBV21-1	TRBJ2-3	few	NA
TGTGCCAGCAGCCGACAGGGGGGCGCTGAAGCTTTCTTT	CASSRQGGAEAFF	TRBV11-1	TRBJ1-1	many	TRBD1
TGTGCCAGCCGAGCGGGGGGCCCCCTCTCTGGAAACACCATATATTTT	CASRAGGPLSGNTIYF	TRBV9	TRBJ1-3	few	NA
TGTGCCAGCAGTCTACGGGGGGGCGGTGAAAAACTGTTTTTT	CASSLRGGGEKLFF	TRBV12-3/TRBV12-4	TRBJ1-4	few	NA
TGTGCCAGCAGTTTATCGAACCAGGGAAGGTTTTACGAGCAGTACTTC	CASSLSNQGRFYEQYF	TRBV27	TRBJ2-7	few	NA
TGTGCCAGCAGCTTAGCGCAGGGACTAGCGGGGAAAGAGACCCAGTACTTC	CASSLAQGLAGKETQYF	TRBV7-8	TRBJ2-5	few	TRBD2
TGTGCCAGCAGCCCCCAAGCGGGGGGGCGTTCAGATACGCAGTATTTT	CASSPQAGGRSDTQYF	TRBV7-2	TRBJ2-3	few	TRBD2
TGCAGCGTTGAGGTCACGAACACCGGGGAGCTGTTTTTT	CSVEVTNTGELFF	TRBV29-1	TRBJ2-2	few	NA
TGTGCCAGCAGGGAGACTAGCGGGCAAGAGACCCAGTACTTC	CASRETSGQETQYF	TRBV5-4	TRBJ2-5	NA	TRBD2
TGCAGTGCCCCCCCGGACAGGGGGCATTATAGCAATCAGCCCCAGCATTTT	CSAPPDRGHYSNQPQHF	TRBV20-1	TRBJ1-5	NA	TRBD1
TGTGCCAGCAGCCCACAGGGGGAAACCAAAAACATTCAGTACTTC	CASSPQGETKNIQYF	TRBV7-2	TRBJ2-4	few	TRBD1
TGCGCCAGCGCGGCTCGAGTGGTCACAGATACGCAGTATTTT	CASAARVVTDTQYF	TRBV10-1	TRBJ2-3	few	NA
TGCGCCAGCATCGGTGAGGGCAGCCGACCCTACGAGCAGTACTTC	CASIGEGSRPYEQYF	TRBV10-2	TRBJ2-7	NA	NA
TGCGCCAGCAGCCTATCCCGGGCCCGCAATGAGCAGTTCTTC	CASSLSRARNEQFF	TRBV5-1	TRBJ2-1	NA	NA
TGTGCCAGCAGCGTAGGGCGGGGTAGGCAAGAGACCCAGTACTTC	CASSVGRGRQETQYF	TRBV9	TRBJ2-5	few	NA
TGCAGTGCTGCCAGACAGGGCATTGGCTACACCTTC	CSAARQGIGYTF	TRBV20-1	TRBJ1-2	NA	TRBD1
TGTGCCAGCAGTCGGGCCCGTGAGGGGTCAGGCGAGCAGTACTTC	CASSRAREGSGEQYF	TRBV7-2	TRBJ2-7	NA	NA
TGCAGTGCTAGAGAACCCGGGGACGAAGCGCAGTACTTC	CSAREPGDEAQYF	TRBV20-1	TRBJ2-7	NA	NA
TGTGCCAGCGTTGGCGATGTTTCGGTAGGGGAAAAACTGTTTTTT	CASVGDVSVGEKLFF	TRBV12-3/TRBV12-4	TRBJ1-4	NA	NA
TGTGCCAGTAGTATATCTTGGCAACCGGGGGATGGCTACACCTTC	CASSISWQPGDGYTF	TRBV19	TRBJ1-2	NA	NA